This TCR beta chain stems from a study of patients with pleural tuberculosis. This clonotype was detected many times. Germline-derived CDR1 and CDR2 are MDHEN and SYDVKM. With V trimmed by 4 bases and J by 4 bases, 1 base remained unmatched. CDR3 length: 13 residues. One entry per CDR3 protein, called by TCRdb with MiXCR from the reads. The data hold approximately 50,000 distinct CDR3 sequences, with less than 9.5% observed a single time. The clonotype originates from a human donor with pleural tuberculosis. J is TRBJ1-2 and V is TRBV28, with TRBD1 matching over 9 bases. This chain's CDR3 is CASSSGQGYGYTF. The DNA for the CDR3 is TGTGCCAGCAGTTCGGGACAGGGCTATGGCTACACCTTC.